This TCR beta chain was retrieved from a study of cytomegalovirus exposure and HLA in healthy donors. Germline-derived CDR1 and CDR2 are GTSNPN and SVGIG (reference sequence). V lost 0 bases and J lost 1, with 6 bases in between. The CDR3 contains 13 residues. PCR amplification relied on 60 Vbeta primers (plus 13 Jbeta primers). Data came from immunoSEQ multiplex PCR; TCRdb stores just in-frame clones and leaves some out. In the table there are roughly 100,000 clones, around 77% of which are singletons. Findings and caveats of the study: Most TCR sequences proved rare, with some public TCRs found in many donors. Apparent HLA restriction characterized most CMV-associated TCR beta chains in a later analysis.

Remarks on this clone: The antigen is unknown.

This receptor was obtained from a male donor in good health and CMV-seropositive. Sequenced: PBMCs. This chain connects TRBV30 to TRBJ1-1; tentatively, D is TRBD1 (5 bases). CDR3 protein: CAWSVRGNTEAFF. The CDR3 DNA reads as TGTGCCTGGAGTGTAAGGGGGAACACTGAAGCTTTCTTT. Full variable domain (remainder filled in from reference TRBV30 and TRBJ1-1): SQTIHQWPATLVQPVGSPLSLECTVEGTSNPNLYWYRQAAGRGLQLLFYSVGIGQISSEVPQNLSASRPQDRQFILSSKKLLLSDSGFYLCAWSVRGNTEAFFGQGTRLTVV.